Listed here are 17 T cell receptor beta chains from one sample, sequenced in a study of blood T cell repertoires in COVID-19. The data were produced by immunoSEQ multiplex PCR, yet TCRdb's version contains in-frame clones alone and is incomplete. The sample holds about 69,000 clones, approximately 90% seen once. Source material: peripheral blood. All receptors derive from a woman younger than 30 with acute or convalescent COVID-19.

The CDR3, as DNA: TGTGCCAGCAGCTTAGTTTCCGTCGGGACATTATCCTACGAGCAGTACTTC. It translates to CASSLVSVGTLSYEQYF. The rearrangement joins TRBV7-2 to TRBJ2-7; D is possibly TRBD1 (6 bases). V was trimmed by 1 base and J by 1 base, leaving 17 bases between them. CDR3 size: 17 residues. CDR1 is SGHTA and CDR2 is FQGNSA in the germline V gene.

The chain couples TRBV5-5 to TRBJ2-3, with TRBD1 matching 7 bases. The CDR3 length is 14 residues. Germline values: CDR1 SGHKS, CDR2 YYEKEE (reference sequence). V shed 1 base, J shed 3 bases, and the junction held 2 bases outside the gene matches. The CDR3 protein is CASSLLTGTDTQYF. CDR3 nucleotide sequence: TGTGCCAGCAGCTTGCTGACAGGGACAGATACGCAGTATTTT.

The V call is TRBV3-1 (or the pseudogene TRBV3-2), the J call TRBJ2-2; no firm D call. The germline V and J ends were trimmed by 0 bases and 3 bases, with 5 bases remaining between them. Per germline, CDR1 LGHDT and CDR2 YNNKEL (reference sequence). CDR3 length equals 14 residues. Here the CDR3 DNA reads TGTGCCAGCAGCCAAGATCGCGACACCGGGGAGCTGTTTTTT. Protein sequence: CASSQDRDTGELFF.

The V and J genes are TRBV28 and TRBJ1-1, with D unclear. Trimming stripped 3 bases from V and 0 bases from J, with 11 bases between. Germline lookup yields CDR1 MDHEN and CDR2 SYDVKM. The CDR3 extends over 15 amino acids. The CDR3 DNA sequence: TGTGCCAGCAGTTTCGTCCAGACACTGAACACTGAAGCTTTCTTT. It yields the protein CASSFVQTLNTEAFF.

This chain joins TRBV5-1 and TRBJ1-1, with 10 bases fitting TRBD1. Unmatched junction bases numbered 8, after V lost 5 bases and J lost 1 base. CDR3 length: 16 amino acids. Germline-derived CDR1 and CDR2 are SGHRS and YFSETQ. The CDR3 DNA sequence: TGCGCCAGCAGATCCGGGACAGGGGCTACGAACACTGAAGCTTTCTTT. This sequence encodes CASRSGTGATNTEAFF.

This CDR3 reads CASGRRQQRADTQYF. Here the CDR3 DNA reads TGTGCCAGCGGGAGGCGGCAGCAGCGGGCAGATACGCAGTATTTT. The chain recombines TRBV6-5 with TRBJ2-3; maybe TRBD2 (6 bases). The CDR3 loop spans 15 amino acids. With 8 bases removed from V and 4 bases from J, the gap between germline ends came to 19 bases. CDR1 and CDR2 from the germline V gene are MNHEY and SVGAGI.

The rearrangement joins TRBV27 to TRBJ1-5; possibly TRBD1 for D (6 bases). The CDR3 consists of 13 residues. The germline gives CDR1 MNHEY, CDR2 SMNVEV (reference sequence). The V gene lost 3 bases and the J gene lost 4 bases, with 7 bases spanning the gap. The CDR3 DNA reads TGTGCCAGCAGTTTTCAGGGGAATCAGCCCCAGCATTTT. The encoded protein is CASSFQGNQPQHF.

The V gene is TRBV4-1, the J gene TRBJ1-2; D might be TRBD1 (5 bases). There are 15 residues in the CDR3. V lost 0 bases, J lost 7 bases, and 15 bases lay in between. CDR1 is MGHRA, CDR2 YSYEKL, per germline. CDR3 nucleotides: TGCGCCAGCAGCCAAGATAGGTCGGGGGAAGGTGGCTACACCTTC. Translated, it gives CASSQDRSGEGGYTF.

CDR3 DNA: TGCGCCAGCAGCGAGGACAGGGGGCGCACCCCTGAAGCTTTCTTT. It translates to CASSEDRGRTPEAFF. The chain joins TRBV10-2 to TRBJ1-1, with TRBD1 matching 11 bases. Per the germline V gene, CDR1 is WSHSY and CDR2 is SAAADI. V trimming: 6 bases; J trimming: 6 bases; junction bases outside the gene matches: 9. The CDR3 is 15 residues long.

This clone has only one observation. V is TRBV5-6 and J is TRBJ2-7; D may be TRBD1 (5 bases). Deletions cut 4 bases from V and 2 bases from J, with 13 bases between. Per the germline V gene, CDR1 is SGHDT and CDR2 is YYEEEE. The CDR3 runs to 14 residues. The CDR3 sequence is CASSPSGRTYEQYF. CDR3 nucleotides: TGTGCCAGCAGCCCCTCAGGGCGGACCTACGAGCAGTACTTC.

Notes on this clone: An end of the junction differs from the germline gene, which may be a read error. The chain employs TRBV3-1 (or the pseudogene TRBV3-2) and TRBJ1-4, with D perhaps matching TRBD1 (6 bases). CDR1 is LGHDT, CDR2 YNNKEL, per germline (reference sequence). The CDR3 totals 13 residues. CDR3 loop: CASSLTETGTRSF. In DNA form, the CDR3 reads TGTGCCAGCAGCCTAACGGAAACCGGGACAAGGAGTTTT.

The chain combines TRBV6-4 with TRBJ2-1; 7 bases are shared with TRBD2. The CDR3 contains 13 residues. Looked up from germline, CDR1 is MRHNA and CDR2 is SNTAGT. The ends lost 6 bases at V and 5 bases at J; junction bases unmatched: 4. The DNA for the CDR3 is TGTGCCAGCAGCCGGGACTACAACAATGAGCAGTTCTTC. Translated: CASSRDYNNEQFF.

The chain links TRBV25-1 to TRBJ1-1; 10 nucleotides align to TRBD1. Trimming at V came to 5 bases and at J to 3 bases, leaving 9 bases not matched to a gene. This CDR3 comprises 16 residues. Looked up from germline, CDR1 is MGHDK and CDR2 is SYGVNS. This CDR3 is CASSSLSGQGYTEAFF. Written as DNA, the CDR3 is TGTGCCAGCAGTAGCCTTTCGGGACAGGGGTACACTGAAGCTTTCTTT. Looking up the rest from reference TRBV25-1 and TRBJ1-1 gives the full variable domain: EADIYQTPRYLVIGTGKKITLECSQTMGHDKMYWYQQDPGMELHLIHYSYGVNSTEKGDLSSESTVSRIRTEHFPLTLESARPSHTSQYLCASSSLSGQGYTEAFFGQGTRLTVV.

V and J are TRBV5-4 and TRBJ1-2, with 7 bases identical to TRBD1. The CDR3 is 13 residues long. After removal of 0 bases from V and 5 bases from J, the junction contained 1 base not matched to a gene. The germline V gene encodes CDR1 SGHNT and CDR2 YYREEE (reference sequence). The CDR3 region is CASSLAGGYGYTF. The CDR3 DNA is TGTGCCAGCAGCTTGGCAGGGGGGTATGGCTACACCTTC.

This clone was counted a few times. V usage is TRBV10-2 and J usage is TRBJ1-3; 8 bases line up with TRBD1. The CDR3 totals 18 residues. The germline gives CDR1 WSHSY, CDR2 SAAADI. The junction had 14 bases not matched to a gene; V was cut back by 5 bases and J by 2 bases. CDR3: CASSFSPGQARPGNTIYF. CDR3 DNA: TGCGCCAGCAGTTTTTCCCCGGGACAGGCCCGGCCTGGAAACACCATATATTTT.

V gene TRBV5-1 combines with J gene TRBJ1-1; possible D gene TRBD1, 6 bases. The germline CDR1 and CDR2 sequences are SGHRS and YFSETQ. This CDR3 region has 14 residues. Deletions cut 4 bases from V and 5 bases from J, with 15 bases between. The CDR3 DNA reads as TGCGCCAGCAGCCTCCGGGACATAACTACTGAAGCTTTCTTT. It yields the protein CASSLRDITTEAFF.

The chain employs TRBV6-1 and TRBJ2-7; D unclear. Between the trimmed V and J ends, which lost 2 bases and 2 bases, there was a span of 10 bases. The CDR3 runs 14 residues. In germline, CDR1 is MNHNS, CDR2 SASEGT. The CDR3 spells CASSEFGGTYEQYF. The CDR3 nucleotides read TGTGCCAGCAGTGAATTTGGCGGAACCTACGAGCAGTACTTC.